This T cell receptor beta chain was obtained from a study of blood T cell repertoires in COVID-19. Turning to the study itself: COVID-19 samples from acute and convalescent phases originated in the United States, Italy and Spain.

The protocol was immunoSEQ multiplex PCR, while the TCRdb copy is restricted to in-frame clones and leaves out a portion. The sample includes approximately 480,000 clones, 85% to 90% of them seen just once. The CDR3 sequence is 15 residues long. Germline V gene sequence: CDR1 LGHDT, CDR2 YNNKEL (reference sequence). With V trimmed by 4 bases and J by 8 bases, 10 bases remained unmatched. The clonotype originates from a man younger than 35 with COVID-19, enrolled during active disease. The specimen sequenced was peripheral blood. The chain has TRBV3-1 (or the pseudogene TRBV3-2) and TRBJ1-4, with 7 bases lining up with TRBD1. For the CDR3, the DNA is TGTGCCAGCAGCCTACGGACAGGCCGCAGGGAAAAACTGTTTTTT. Its protein is CASSLRTGRREKLFF.